This T cell receptor beta chain was sequenced in a study of shared clonotypes between healthy human individuals. Assay: immunoSEQ multiplex PCR; the TCRdb copy retains only in-frame clones and omits some. Of about 710,000 clones detected, about two thirds appear once; the ten largest clones hold about 1.8%. Germline CDR1 reads SNHLY; CDR2 reads FYNNEI. Between the trimmed V and J ends, which lost 8 bases and 1 base, there was a span of 17 bases. The CDR3 spans 16 residues. The chain employs TRBV2 and TRBJ1-4; D remains unclear. The TCR comes from a woman under 40 in good health. The source material was memory CD4+ T cells sorted from blood. Regarding subset: CD45RA-negative fraction. CDR3: CASSLQGKLTNEKLFF. CDR3 sequence (DNA): TGTGCCAGCTCCCTCCAAGGGAAGTTAACTAATGAAAAACTGTTTTTT.